These T cell receptor beta chains were read from a single sample in a study of T cell responses to AZD1222 COVID-19 vaccine. Sequencing used immunoSEQ multiplex PCR; TCRdb keeps in-frame clones, though not all of them. The table lists about 86,000 clones, 70% to 80% of them singletons. The sample consisted of peripheral blood, taken on day 0 of AZD1222 vaccination. These receptors all stem from an adult in good health. The CDR3 runs from the conserved cysteine through the conserved F or W. A D gene is named only where the DNA matches it firmly. Clone size appears in some rows only: once, few, many, or a class for an expanded clone.

D gene | clone size | J gene | V gene | CDR3 length | CDR3 protein | CDR3 DNA
NA | NA | TRBJ2-3 | TRBV6-5 | 14 | CASSYSTHADTQYF | TGTGCCAGCAGTTACTCGACCCATGCAGATACGCAGTATTTT
NA | NA | TRBJ2-7 | TRBV3-1/TRBV3-2 | 14 | CASTVSGGLNEQYF | TGTGCCAGCACCGTTTCTGGGGGTCTCAACGAGCAGTACTTC
TRBD1 | NA | TRBJ1-2 | TRBV5-1 | 18 | CASSPRTGGKSPFIGYTF | TGCGCCAGCAGCCCCCGGACAGGTGGTAAGTCCCCATTTATTGGCTACACCTTC
TRBD1 | once | TRBJ2-2 | TRBV30 | 14 | CAWTRTGSTGELFF | TGTGCCTGGACCCGGACAGGGAGCACCGGGGAGCTGTTTTTT
NA | NA | TRBJ2-7 | TRBV6-5 | 15 | CASTEGGGRTYEQYF | TGTGCCAGCACCGAAGGAGGGGGAAGGACCTACGAGCAGTACTTC
NA | NA | TRBJ1-5 | TRBV18 | 14 | CASSPGWGNQPQHF | TGTGCCAGCTCACCAGGTTGGGGCAATCAGCCCCAGCATTTT
TRBD1 | few | TRBJ1-2 | TRBV9 | 15 | CASSVDGTGNYGYTF | TGTGCCAGCAGCGTAGACGGGACAGGGAACTATGGCTACACCTTC
TRBD1 | NA | TRBJ2-1 | TRBV11-2 | 16 | CASKQLIGQGYNEQFF | TGTGCCAGCAAGCAGCTTATTGGACAGGGTTACAATGAGCAGTTCTTC
NA | NA | TRBJ2-6 | TRBV28 | 17 | CASSGGRASSGANVLTF | TGTGCCAGCAGCGGCGGGCGGGCGAGCTCTGGGGCCAACGTCCTGACTTTC
TRBD1 | once | TRBJ1-5 | TRBV6-5 | 14 | CASSLGGADQPQHF | TGTGCCAGCAGTCTAGGGGGCGCAGATCAGCCCCAGCATTTT
NA | NA | TRBJ1-2 | TRBV30 | 14 | CAWRWGRGMYGYTF | TGTGCCTGGAGATGGGGCAGGGGAATGTATGGCTACACCTTC
NA | NA | TRBJ2-7 | TRBV6-5 | 15 | CASSTRDSPTYEQYF | TGTGCCAGCAGTACGCGGGACTCCCCTACCTACGAGCAGTACTTC
NA | NA | TRBJ1-5 | TRBV7-8 | 13 | CASSNDLLQPQHF | TGTGCCAGCAGCAACGATTTACTTCAGCCCCAGCATTTT
TRBD1 | NA | TRBJ2-3 | TRBV14 | 15 | CASSQVGQATDTQYF | TGTGCCAGCAGCCAAGTGGGACAGGCGACAGATACGCAGTATTTT
NA | few | TRBJ1-5 | TRBV5-1 | 15 | CASSLGTVANQPQHF | TGCGCCAGCAGCTTGGGGACAGTTGCCAATCAGCCCCAGCATTTT
TRBD1 | NA | TRBJ1-1 | TRBV18 | 15 | CASSLSGQGVTEAFF | TGTGCCAGCTCACTTTCGGGACAGGGGGTAACTGAAGCTTTCTTT
TRBD1 | NA | TRBJ1-1 | TRBV10-3 | 16 | CAISEARQGGGTEAFF | TGTGCCATCAGTGAGGCCCGACAGGGCGGGGGTACTGAAGCTTTCTTT
NA | NA | TRBJ1-4 | TRBV4-1 | 16 | CASSHLGATPNEKLFF | TGCGCCAGCAGCCACCTCGGCGCTACCCCGAATGAAAAACTGTTTTTT